This TCR beta chain was captured in a study of tissue T cells after allogeneic stem cell transplantation. The protocol was immunoSEQ multiplex PCR, while the TCRdb copy is restricted to in-frame clones and leaves out a portion. The repertoire has 40,000 to 60,000 clones, around 70% of them found once; the top ten carry about 0.77%. Germline V CDR1 and CDR2: GKSSPN, SITVG. The CDR3 length is 13 residues. V was cut by 2 bases and J by 0 bases, with 6 bases left in between. Concerning this clone itself: Germline and genes here are mouse. The sequence runs out 1 residue before the end of the CDR3; the remainder is reconstructed from the germline J gene.

The specimen was sorted cells pooled from one or two spleens. The sequence was collected from a pool of C57BL/6 mice in good health. The genes are TRBV31 and TRBJ2-3; D may be TRBD1 (5 bases). The CDR3 sequence is CAWSDSSAETLYF. The CDR3 DNA, read in part, is TGTGCCTGGAGTGACAGTAGTGCAGAAACGCTGTAT.